The T cell receptor beta chain described here comes from a study of T cells in Graves' hyperthyroidism and ophthalmopathy. Uncontrolled infection, other autoimmune disease, pregnancy or lactation barred patients from enrollment. This clonotype was seen at least ten times. The CDR3 loop spans 13 amino acids. V lost 5 bases, J lost 2 bases, and 9 bases lay in between. Germline CDR1 is MDHEN and CDR2 is SYDVKM. TCR beta CDR3 regions were amplified from RNA. The study used the HTBI primer set for a first-round RT-PCR of the TCR CDR3. In TCRdb, the multiplex PCR reads were re-called with MiXCR into one record per CDR3 protein. This table holds some 560,000 distinct CDR3 sequences, 14% found once.

The rearrangement joins TRBV28 to TRBJ1-2; D remains unclear. The sequenced material came from blood. The sequence was collected from a woman aged 40 to 50 with Graves' hyperthyroidism. Here the CDR3 DNA reads TGTGCCAGCAGTACTACAGACAACTATGGCTACACCTTC. This encodes CASSTTDNYGYTF.